This T cell receptor (beta chain) is from a study of T cells expressing NK-cell markers. CDR3 size: 14 residues. The germline gives CDR1 DFQATT, CDR2 SNEGSKA (reference sequence). Making the TCR beta cDNA relied on 5'RACE template switching with UMIs. TCRdb re-analyzed the 5' RACE reads; it lists each CDR3 protein once, without DNA. This listing includes over 150,000 distinct CDR3 sequences. The V and J genes are TRBV20-1 and TRBJ2-7; TCRdb gives TRBD1 as the D gene, but with no DNA this cannot be confirmed. The origin of this receptor is a woman in her fifties or sixties in good health. What was sequenced was blood T cells: a sorted CD56 or NKG2C T cell subset, CD4+ or CD8+ T cells, or bulk PBMC T cells (not recorded which). CDR3 sequence: CSVPQGQGFYEQYF.